Detailed here is one TCR beta chain. The antigen it recognizes is unknown. There are no base qualities to consult, and no much larger clone falls within one base. The sample comes from a study of T cell responses to AZD1222 COVID-19 vaccine (dated by TCRdb to the early 2020s). For the study in its entirety: AZD1222 recipients whose second dose came at about 4 weeks and those whose second dose came at about 12 weeks were combined into one group, since spike-specific TCR depth and breadth did not differ between the two schedules. A total of 230 to 250 trial participants underwent TCR sequencing, of whom around 210 had received two doses of AZD1222 and around 26 had received two doses of the MenACWY control vaccine. Trial participants were enrolled by age into 18-55, 56-69 and 70-plus year subgroups, with around 150, 28 and 57 TCR-sequenced participants respectively.

V and J lose 0 bases and 6 bases, and a span of 18 bases separates them. The CDR3 contains 16 residues, cysteine and phenylalanine counted. The DNA shown is the 48-base CDR3, in frame from base 1. Looking up the germline V gene yields CDR1 SGDLS and CDR2 YYNGEE. The CDR3 regions of human TCRbeta chains were analyzed by immunosequencing. Turning to the authors' computational methods: TCRs in the repertoires were compared against a reference library of SARS-CoV-2-specific TCRs that had been generated with the MIRA antigen-specificity platform. Breadth meant the fraction of unique TCRs that were SARS-CoV-2-associated, whereas depth meant the fraction of total T cells that were SARS-CoV-2-associated. Each spike-specific TCR was assigned to its reactive spike region and to a CD4 or CD8 class using the MIRA data. Log10-transformed breadth and depth values were compared by one-way ANOVA with Sidak's multiple comparisons tests. Drawn from immuneACCESS, this table holds only the in-frame rearrangements with V and J called that TCRdb kept. Clones are partly lost; checked studies trace under half to an unresolved V gene and leave the rest unexplained. That table gives V, J and clone size, and the DNA gave D and trimming. The sample table records 100,000 to 120,000 clones; roughly nine tenths of these occur just once. The biggest ten clones account for over 1.5% of the sample.

Here is what the overall study found, with its caveats: A significant rise in spike-specific TCR breadth and depth was observed after two AZD1222 doses relative to day 0 and relative to MenACWY recipients. In the small 56-69-year group, the increase in depth fell short of significance, most likely because of low power. Most participants were white British and females outnumbered males, and the authors suggested that clonal diversity may have been underestimated. Epitopes outside the regions mutated in the B.1.351 and B.1.1.7 variants were reportedly recognized by nearly half of the unique spike-specific TCRs. Vaccine-associated CD4 TCRs spanned the whole spike protein, with dominant responses in regions 160-218 and 743-854. Conclusions about previously exposed vaccinees are limited, since just six AZD1222 recipients were seropositive for SARS-CoV-2 at baseline. Because no samples from the day 14 peak response were available, repertoires could be characterized only after the peak T cell response.

What this sample's time point label stands for: baseline before first vaccination. The vaccinee samples were drawn from two UK trials, COV001 and COV002, one of which was a single-blind randomized controlled phase 2/3 trial testing AZD1222 (ChAdOx1 nCoV-19) in healthy adults. For TCRbeta chain sequencing, PBMC samples from trial participants were taken at day 0 and at day 28 after the second dose. The starting material was peripheral blood, obtained on day 0 of AZD1222 vaccination. The sequence derives from an adult in good health. Here the chain combines TRBV9 and TRBJ1-1, with TRBD1 perhaps the D gene, on 5 matching bases. The CDR3 in this case is CASSVVGVGDAAEAFF. DNA sequence: TGTGCCAGCAGCGTAGTAGGGGTCGGAGACGCCGCTGAAGCTTTCTTT.